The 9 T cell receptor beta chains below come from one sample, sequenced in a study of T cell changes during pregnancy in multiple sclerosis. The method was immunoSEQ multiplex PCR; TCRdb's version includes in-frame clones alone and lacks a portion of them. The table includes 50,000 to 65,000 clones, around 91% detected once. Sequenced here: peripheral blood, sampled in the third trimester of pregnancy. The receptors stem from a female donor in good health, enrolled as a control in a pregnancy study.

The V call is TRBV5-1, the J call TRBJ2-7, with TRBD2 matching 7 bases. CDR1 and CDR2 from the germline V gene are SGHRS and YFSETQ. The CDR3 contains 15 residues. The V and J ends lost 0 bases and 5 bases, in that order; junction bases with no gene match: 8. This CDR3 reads CASSLVAGAGNEQYF. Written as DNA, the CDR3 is TGCGCCAGCAGCTTGGTGGCGGGAGCCGGGAACGAGCAGTACTTC.

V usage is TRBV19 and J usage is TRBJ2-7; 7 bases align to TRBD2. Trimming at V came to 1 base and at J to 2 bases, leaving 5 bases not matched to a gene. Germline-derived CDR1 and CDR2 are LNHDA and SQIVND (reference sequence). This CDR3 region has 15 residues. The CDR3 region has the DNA TGTGCCAGTAGTATAGCGGGGGGATTAACCTACGAGCAGTACTTC. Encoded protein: CASSIAGGLTYEQYF.

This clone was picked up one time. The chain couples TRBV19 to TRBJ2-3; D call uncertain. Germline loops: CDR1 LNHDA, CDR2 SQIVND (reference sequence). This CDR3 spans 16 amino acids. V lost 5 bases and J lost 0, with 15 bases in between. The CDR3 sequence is CASSVRQSPSTDTQYF. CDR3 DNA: TGTGCCAGTAGTGTTCGACAAAGCCCTAGCACAGATACGCAGTATTTT.

For the CDR3, the DNA is TGTGCCAGCAGCTTAGTGGGACAGGGGGTCGGCTATGGCTACACCTTC. Translation gives CASSLVGQGVGYGYTF. The chain employs TRBV7-2 and TRBJ1-2; 11 bases align to TRBD1. The germline CDR1 and CDR2 sequences are SGHTA and FQGNSA. The CDR3 runs 16 residues. After removal of 1 base from V and 4 bases from J, the junction contained 5 bases not matched to a gene. The full variable domain, its missing parts supplied by reference TRBV7-2 and TRBJ1-2, is GAGVSQSPSNKVTEKGKDVELRCDPISGHTALYWYRQSLGQGLEFLIYFQGNSAPDKSGLPSDRFSAERTGGSVSTLTIQRTQQEDSAVYLCASSLVGQGVGYGYTFGSGTRLTVV.

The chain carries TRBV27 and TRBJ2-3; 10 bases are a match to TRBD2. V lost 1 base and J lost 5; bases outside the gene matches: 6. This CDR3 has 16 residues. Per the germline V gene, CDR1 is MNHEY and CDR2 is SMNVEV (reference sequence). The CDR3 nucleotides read TGTGCCAGCAGTTTATTATGGGCTAGCGGGGGAGATACGCAGTATTTT. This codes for CASSLLWASGGDTQYF.

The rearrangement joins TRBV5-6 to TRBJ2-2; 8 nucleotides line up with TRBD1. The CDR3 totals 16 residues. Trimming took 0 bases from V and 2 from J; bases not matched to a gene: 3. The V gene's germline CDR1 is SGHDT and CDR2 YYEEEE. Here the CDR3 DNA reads TGTGCCAGCAGCTTGGGGCAGGGGGCCAACACCGGGGAGCTGTTTTTT. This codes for CASSLGQGANTGELFF.

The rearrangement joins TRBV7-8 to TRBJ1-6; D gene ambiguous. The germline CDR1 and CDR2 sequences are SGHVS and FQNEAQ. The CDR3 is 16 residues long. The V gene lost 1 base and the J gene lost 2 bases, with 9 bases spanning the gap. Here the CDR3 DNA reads TGTGCCAGCAGCTTAGAGGAGACGACCTATAATTCACCCCTCCACTTT. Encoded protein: CASSLEETTYNSPLHF.

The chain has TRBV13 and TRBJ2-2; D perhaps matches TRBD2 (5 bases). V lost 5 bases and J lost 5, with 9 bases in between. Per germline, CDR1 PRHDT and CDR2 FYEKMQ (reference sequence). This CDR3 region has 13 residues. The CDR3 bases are TGTGCCAGCAGCCCCGGGAATACCGGGGAGCTGTTTTTT. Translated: CASSPGNTGELFF.

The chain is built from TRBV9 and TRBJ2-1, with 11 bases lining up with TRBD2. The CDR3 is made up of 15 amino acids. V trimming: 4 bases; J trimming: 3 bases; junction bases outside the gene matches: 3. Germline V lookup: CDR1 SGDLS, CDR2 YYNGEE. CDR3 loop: CASSTTSGDYNEQFF. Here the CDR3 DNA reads TGTGCCAGCAGCACGACTAGCGGGGACTACAATGAGCAGTTCTTC.